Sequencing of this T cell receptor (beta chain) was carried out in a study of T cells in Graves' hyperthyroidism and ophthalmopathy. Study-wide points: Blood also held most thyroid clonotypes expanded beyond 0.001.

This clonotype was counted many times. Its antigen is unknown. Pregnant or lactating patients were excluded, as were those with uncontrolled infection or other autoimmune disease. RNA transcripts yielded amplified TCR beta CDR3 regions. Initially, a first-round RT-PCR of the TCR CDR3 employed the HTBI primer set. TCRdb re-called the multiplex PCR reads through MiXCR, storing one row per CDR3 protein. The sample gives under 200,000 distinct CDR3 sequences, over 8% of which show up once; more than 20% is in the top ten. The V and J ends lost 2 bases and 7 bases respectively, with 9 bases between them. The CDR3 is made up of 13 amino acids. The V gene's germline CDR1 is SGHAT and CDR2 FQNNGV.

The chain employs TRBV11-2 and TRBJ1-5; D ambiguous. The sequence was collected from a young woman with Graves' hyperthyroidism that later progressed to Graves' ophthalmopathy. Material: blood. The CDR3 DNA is TGTGCCAGCAGCTTAAACTTTTTCCAGCCCCAGCATTTT. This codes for CASSLNFFQPQHF.